The rows below give T cell receptor beta chains drawn from one sample of a study of identifying expanded T cells in peripheral blood. Data came from immunoSEQ multiplex PCR; TCRdb stores just in-frame clones and leaves some out. Among around 100,000 clones listed, about 89% were seen once. The sequencing input was blood. These receptors all come from a person aged 18 to 75 in good health. Each CDR3 is given with its conserved first and last residue. Each record gives: V gene, D gene, clone size, J gene, CDR3 DNA, CDR3 protein. The D gene is left open where the match is weak. Clone sizes are given selectively: once, few, many, or a class where the clone is expanded.

>TRBV9|TRBD1|-|TRBJ1-6
TGTGCCAGCAGCGGTGGACAGGGGCAAAGCTCCTATAATTCACCCCTCCACTTT
CASSGGQGQSSYNSPLHF
>TRBV6-5|-|-|TRBJ2-5
TGTGCCAGCAGTTCGTTCTCCCTCGGAGAGACCCAGTACTTC
CASSSFSLGETQYF
>TRBV12-5|TRBD1|once|TRBJ2-5
TGTGCTAGTGGTTCGGGGCGCGGACAGGGAGAGACCCAGTACTTC
CASGSGRGQGETQYF
>TRBV18|TRBD1|-|TRBJ2-6
TGTGCCAGCTCACCAATGAGGGGGCTCGGGGCCAACGTCCTGACTTTC
CASSPMRGLGANVLTF
>TRBV5-1|TRBD1|-|TRBJ1-6
TGCGCCAGCAGCTCGACAGGGGGCAATAATTCACCCCTCCACTTT
CASSSTGGNNSPLHF
>TRBV6-5|-|-|TRBJ2-7
TGTGCCAGCAGTACCGGGACAACGAACTACGAGCAGTACTTC
CASSTGTTNYEQYF
>TRBV10-3|-|-|TRBJ1-5
TGTGCCATCAGTGAGGAGGATACCTCCTATCAGCCCCAGCATTTT
CAISEEDTSYQPQHF
>TRBV11-1|-|-|TRBJ2-3
TGTGCCAGCAGCTTAGGACAGGGAGGCGATACGCAGTATTTT
CASSLGQGGDTQYF
>TRBV20-1|-|-|TRBJ1-2
TGCAGTGCTTCCGATATGTATGGCTACACCTTC
CSASDMYGYTF
>TRBV4-1|-|-|TRBJ2-1
TGCGCCAGCAGCCAAGACGTGATAGGTAATGAGCAGTTCTTC
CASSQDVIGNEQFF
>TRBV19|TRBD1|-|TRBJ2-2
TGTGCCAGTAGTTCGGGACAGGGATATACCGGGGAGCTGTTTTTT
CASSSGQGYTGELFF
>TRBV7-8|-|-|TRBJ1-2
TGTGCCAGCAGCTTTTTACAGGGACCAAACCAACTACCCTATGGCTACACCTTC
CASSFLQGPNQLPYGYTF
>TRBV18|-|-|TRBJ2-5
TGTGCCAGCTCCCCGGGACTGTCACAAGAGACCCAGTACTTC
CASSPGLSQETQYF
>TRBV5-1|-|-|TRBJ2-3
TGCGCCAGCAGCAGGGGAGCGAGCACAGATACGCAGTATTTT
CASSRGASTDTQYF
>TRBV6-6|-|-|TRBJ1-1
TGTGTGATAACCAATATGAACACTGAAGCTTTCTTT
CVITNMNTEAFF
>TRBV28|-|few|TRBJ1-5
TGTGCCAGCAGTTTACAAAAACAGCCCCAGCATTTT
CASSLQKQPQHF
>TRBV6-5|-|-|TRBJ1-2
TGTGCCAGCAGTTACTTCCCCGATAACTATGGCTACACCTTC
CASSYFPDNYGYTF
>TRBV19|-|-|TRBJ2-3
TGTGCCAGTAGTATTCTGGGCAAATCCACAGATACGCAGTATTTT
CASSILGKSTDTQYF
>TRBV6-4|-|-|TRBJ2-2
TGTGCCAGCAGTGATGACCAGATGCCCTTATTTTTCGCGAACACCGGGGAGCTGTTTTTT
CASSDDQMPLFFANTGELFF
>TRBV6-6|-|-|TRBJ2-7
TGTGCCAGCAGTTACTCAGGGGGTCGGTACGAGCAGTACTTC
CASSYSGGRYEQYF
>TRBV9|TRBD2|-|TRBJ2-7
TGTGCCAGCAGCGTAGGGGAGGGGAGCTCCTACGAGCAGTACTTC
CASSVGEGSSYEQYF
>TRBV7-2|TRBD1|-|TRBJ1-1
TGTGCCAGCAGCCGAAAAGGCGAACAGGGGATCCGCCTGAACACTGAAGCTTTCTTT
CASSRKGEQGIRLNTEAFF
>TRBV11-2|TRBD1|-|TRBJ2-3
TGTGCCAGCAGAAGACAGGGGGGCTCCACAGATACGCAGTATTTT
CASRRQGGSTDTQYF
>TRBV2|-|-|TRBJ2-4
TGTGCCAGCAATATTGGGGGTCAGGGTATTCAGTACTTC
CASNIGGQGIQYF
>TRBV18|TRBD1|-|TRBJ2-7
TGTGCCAGCTCAGACGGACAGGCCAGCTCCTACGAGCAGTACTTC
CASSDGQASSYEQYF
>TRBV28|-|-|TRBJ1-6
TGTGCCAGCACCAAAGGGGTCTATAATTCACCCCTCCACTTT
CASTKGVYNSPLHF
>TRBV7-6|TRBD1|-|TRBJ2-5
TGTGCCAGCAGCCAGAATACAGGGGGTCCAGAGACCCAGTACTTC
CASSQNTGGPETQYF
>TRBV6-1|-|-|TRBJ1-1
TGTGCCAGCAGTGATGTTTACGGGGGTCGCACTGAAGCTTTCTTT
CASSDVYGGRTEAFF
>TRBV28|TRBD1|-|TRBJ1-6
TGTGCCAGCAGTTTCACAGGGGACTATAATTCACCCCTCCACTTT
CASSFTGDYNSPLHF
>TRBV7-9|-|-|TRBJ2-1
TGTGCCAGCAGGCGAAGGACAGCCCTCTACAATGAGCAGTTCTTC
CASRRRTALYNEQFF